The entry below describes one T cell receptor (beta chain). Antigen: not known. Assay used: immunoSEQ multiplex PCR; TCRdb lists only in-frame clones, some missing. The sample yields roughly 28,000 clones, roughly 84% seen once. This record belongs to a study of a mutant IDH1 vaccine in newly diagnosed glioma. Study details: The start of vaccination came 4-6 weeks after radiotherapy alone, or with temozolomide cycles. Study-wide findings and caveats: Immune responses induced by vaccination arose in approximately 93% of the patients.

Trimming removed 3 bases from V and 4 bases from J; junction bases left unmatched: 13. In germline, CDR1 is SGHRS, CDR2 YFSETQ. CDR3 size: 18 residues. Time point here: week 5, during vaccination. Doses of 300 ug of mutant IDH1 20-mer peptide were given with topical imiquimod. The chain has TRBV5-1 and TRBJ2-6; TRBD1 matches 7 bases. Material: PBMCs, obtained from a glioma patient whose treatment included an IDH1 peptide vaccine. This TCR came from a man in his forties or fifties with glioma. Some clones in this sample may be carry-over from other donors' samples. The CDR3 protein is CASSSHRGQQIGANVLTF. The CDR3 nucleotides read TGCGCCAGCAGCTCCCACAGGGGCCAACAAATCGGGGCCAACGTCCTGACTTTC.